The source of this T cell receptor beta chain is a study of blood T cell repertoires in COVID-19. Measured with immunoSEQ multiplex PCR; TCRdb has only the in-frame clones, and not every one. The profile shows 150,000 to 200,000 clones, roughly four fifths of them singletons. J gave up 6 bases and V 2 bases, and 6 bases lay outside the gene matches. Germline CDR1 is SGHNT and CDR2 is YYREEE (reference sequence). This CDR3 has 14 residues. Material for sequencing was peripheral blood. The chain carries TRBV5-4 and TRBJ2-7; 9 bases line up with TRBD2. The TCR originated in a human donor with acute or convalescent COVID-19. The donor label of this sample is uncertain. The DNA of the CDR3 is TGTGCCAGCAGCTTTCGGCGGGAGGGCCCCGAGCAGTACTTC. Its translation: CASSFRREGPEQYF.